This T cell receptor beta chain emerged from a study of T cell responses to AZD1222 COVID-19 vaccine. Trimming took off 0 bases at V and 1 base at J, with 7 bases between the two ends. This CDR3 spans 14 amino acids. The germline CDR1 and CDR2 sequences are SGHRS and YFSETQ. Data came from immunoSEQ multiplex PCR; TCRdb stores just in-frame clones and leaves some out. In the table there are around 140,000 clones, more than 85% of which are singletons. The starting material was peripheral blood, obtained on day 0 of AZD1222 vaccination. The source of this sequence is an adult in good health. The V and J genes are TRBV5-1 and TRBJ1-1; D ambiguous. In DNA, the CDR3 is TGCGCCAGCAGCTTGGTCCCAGGGAACACTGAAGCTTTCTTT. Encoded protein: CASSLVPGNTEAFF.